These T cell receptor beta chains were read from a single sample in a study of blood T cell repertoires in COVID-19. Here immunoSEQ multiplex PCR was the method, and the copy in TCRdb shows in-frame clones only, minus some. Counted here are tens of thousands of clones, 75% to 85% occurring once; the ten biggest clones make up roughly 6%. Sample: peripheral blood. The source of these receptors is a woman between 55 and 75 years old with acute or convalescent COVID-19. CDR3s include the opening cysteine and the closing phenylalanine or tryptophan. A D gene is named only where the DNA matches it firmly. Only some rows state a clone size, as once, few, many or a class for expanded clones.

abundance	v_gene	d_gene	j_gene	CDR3nt	CDR3aa
NA	TRBV5-1	NA	TRBJ1-4	TGCGCCAGCAGCTTGATTTCAGGAGGAGGTGAAAAACTGTTTTTT	CASSLISGGGEKLFF
NA	TRBV10-3	TRBD1	TRBJ1-2	TGTGCCATCTCCAGACAGGGGGACTATGGCTACACCTTC	CAISRQGDYGYTF
once	TRBV12-3/TRBV12-4	NA	TRBJ2-7	TGTGCCAGCAGGCGGGACAGTTCCTACGAGCAGTACTTC	CASRRDSSYEQYF
NA	TRBV6-2/TRBV6-3	TRBD2	TRBJ2-7	TGTGCCAGCAGTTACTCAGGACTAGCGGGGGACTACGAGCAGTACTTC	CASSYSGLAGDYEQYF
once	TRBV2	TRBD2	TRBJ2-5	TGTGCCAGCAGACGGACTAGCGGGGGGAACCAAGAGACCCAGTACTTC	CASRRTSGGNQETQYF
NA	TRBV7-9	TRBD2	TRBJ2-5	TGTGCCAGCAGCCCGAAGCGGGGGGAAGAAGAGACCCAGTACTTC	CASSPKRGEEETQYF
NA	TRBV10-2	NA	TRBJ1-6	TGCGCCAGCAGTGAGTCGAGGCTCCGCGATTCACCCCTCCACTTT	CASSESRLRDSPLHF
NA	TRBV3-1/TRBV3-2	TRBD1	TRBJ1-1	TGTGCCAGCAGGCTCTCGGACAGGGAGAACACTGAAGCTTTCTTT	CASRLSDRENTEAFF
NA	TRBV3-1/TRBV3-2	TRBD1	TRBJ1-5	TGTGCCAGCAGTTCCGGGACAGGGACGCCCCAGCATTTT	CASSSGTGTPQHF
NA	TRBV7-2	TRBD1	TRBJ2-3	TGTGCCAGCAGCTCTGCCTGGACAGGGGGAAACACAGATACGCAGTATTTT	CASSSAWTGGNTDTQYF
NA	TRBV10-3	NA	TRBJ2-3	TGTGCCATCAGCCGATTACTAGGCGATACGCAGTATTTT	CAISRLLGDTQYF
NA	TRBV4-2	TRBD1	TRBJ2-2	TGTGCCAGCAGCCAAAAAGGAACAGGGGGGATAAACACCGGGGAGCTGTTTTTT	CASSQKGTGGINTGELFF
NA	TRBV6-1	NA	TRBJ2-2	TGTGCCAGCAGTGAACGACAGGGAGGCACCGGGGAGCTGTTTTTT	CASSERQGGTGELFF
NA	TRBV2	NA	TRBJ1-1	TGTGCCAGCAGTCTGGAGGGATTCATGAACACTGAAGCTTTCTTT	CASSLEGFMNTEAFF
NA	TRBV2	TRBD1	TRBJ1-2	TGTGCCAGCAGGACTCCGGACAGGGCCACTTTCTATGGCTACACCTTC	CASRTPDRATFYGYTF
NA	TRBV20-1	TRBD2	TRBJ2-1	TGCAGTGCCGCCCCGAGCGGGGGTCAGTTCTTC	CSAAPSGGQFF
NA	TRBV7-9	TRBD1	TRBJ1-2	TGTGCCAGCAGCTTAGTCCGGGACAGGGGTGGCTACACCTTC	CASSLVRDRGGYTF
NA	TRBV19	NA	TRBJ1-1	TGTGCCAGTAGTATGAATTCCCTCGGGAACACTGAAGCTTTCTTT	CASSMNSLGNTEAFF
NA	TRBV3-1/TRBV3-2	NA	TRBJ1-6	TGTGCCAGCAGCGCTGGACCGGGGACTCCCCTCCACTTT	CASSAGPGTPLHF
once	TRBV6-5	TRBD1	TRBJ1-2	TGTGCCAGCAGCCCGGGACAGATCTATGGCTACACCTTC	CASSPGQIYGYTF
NA	TRBV5-6	TRBD1	TRBJ1-2	TGTGCCAGCAGCTTTTGGAGGGGACAGGGGGCGGAAGGCTACACCTTC	CASSFWRGQGAEGYTF
NA	TRBV2	TRBD2	TRBJ2-7	TGTGCCAGCAGTGATGGGGTAGCGGGGGCCCGGATCTACGAGCAGTACTTC	CASSDGVAGARIYEQYF
NA	TRBV10-3	NA	TRBJ2-6	TGTGCCAGCGCTCGGGGGTCTGGGGCCAACGTCCTGACTTTC	CASARGSGANVLTF
NA	TRBV18	TRBD1	TRBJ1-1	TGTGCCAGCTCACCCATAGGCGGGACAGGTAGTGTGAACACTGAAGCTTTCTTT	CASSPIGGTGSVNTEAFF
NA	TRBV6-6	TRBD1	TRBJ1-2	TGTGCCAGCAGTTACGGTCTTGCAGGGGGCGATGGCTACACCTTC	CASSYGLAGGDGYTF
NA	TRBV10-1	TRBD1	TRBJ1-1	TGCGCCAGCAGCGAGAGGACAGGGGCTGAAGCTTTCTTT	CASSERTGAEAFF
NA	TRBV7-7	TRBD1	TRBJ2-7	TGTGCCAGCAGCTTATCGCCCACCGGGACAGGAAAAGACGAGCAGTACTTC	CASSLSPTGTGKDEQYF
NA	TRBV19	NA	TRBJ1-5	TGTGCCAGTAGTATAGCCTGGCAGGGCAATCAGCCCCAGCATTTT	CASSIAWQGNQPQHF